This paragraph reports one T cell receptor (beta chain). Its antigen has not been determined. The input lacks base qualities; no much larger clone sits a single base away. The germline ends are 12 bases apart after V is trimmed by 4 bases and J by 0 bases. The CDR3, from cysteine to phenylalanine, totals 15 residues. Here the CDR3 DNA is all that survives: 45 bases in frame from base 1. The germline V gene encodes CDR1 MGHDK and CDR2 SYGVNS. This specimen comes from a study of technical replicates of blood from a few donors (dated 2017 in TCRdb). Receptor libraries were prepared by the immunoSEQ multiplex PCR assay. TCRdb took over this immuneACCESS table, retaining in-frame rearrangements with V and J assigned. Such tables are incomplete; in checked studies, under half of the missing clones stem from an unresolved V gene, and the remainder is unexplained. The sample yields about 70,000 clones; approximately 96% were counted once. The ten largest clonotypes hold 0.2% to 0.25% of the sample.

Sequenced input: T cells isolated from PBMCs. The rearranged segments are TRBV25-1 and TRBJ1-1, with TRBD1 perhaps the D gene, on 5 matching bases. The TCR sequence derives from a human donor in good health. The CDR3 region has the sequence CASSGMGPMNTEAFF. The nucleotides read TGTGCCAGCAGTGGAATGGGGCCGATGAACACTGAAGCTTTCTTT. The variable domain in full, with residues beyond the CDR3 obtained from the reference TRBV25-1 and TRBJ1-1 genes, is EADIYQTPRYLVIGTGKKITLECSQTMGHDKMYWYQQDPGMELHLIHYSYGVNSTEKGDLSSESTVSRIRTEHFPLTLESARPSHTSQYLCASSGMGPMNTEAFFGQGTRLTVV.